Below are 16 T cell receptor beta chains sequenced from a single sample in a study of metastatic and nonmetastatic thyroid tumors. No patient received treatment before thyroid surgery. TCRdb recomputed clones from the PCR reads via MiXCR. This sample yields around 34,000 clones, of which roughly a fifth are seen a single time; over 6.5% belongs to the top ten. The sample taken for sequencing was blood. All receptors come from a female donor with papillary thyroid cancer or a benign thyroid nodule (not recorded which). Some clones in this sample may be carry-over from other donors' samples.

Many counts were recorded for this clone. The chain is built from TRBV18 and TRBJ2-5, with D possibly being TRBD1 (5 bases). This CDR3 has 12 residues. Germline V gene sequence: CDR1 KGHSH, CDR2 LQKENI. With 6 bases removed from V and 5 bases from J, the gap between germline ends came to 10 bases. The CDR3 here is CASSRGAETQYF. In DNA, the CDR3 is TGTGCCAGCTCTCGTGGGGCGGAGACCCAGTACTTC.

This clone was detected ten times or more. The genes are TRBV20-1 and TRBJ1-5; the match to TRBD1 covers 7 bases. From germline, CDR1 is DFQATT and CDR2 SNEGSKA (reference sequence). V trimming: 5 bases; J trimming: 5 bases; junction bases outside the gene matches: 6. This CDR3 is 13 amino acids long. The CDR3 DNA is TGCAGTGCTCGGCCCAGGGGGTATCAGCCCCAGCATTTT. Translating it yields CSARPRGYQPQHF.

The count of this clone is one. At one end, the junction sequence differs from germline, possibly due to a read error. Here the CDR3 DNA reads TGCGCCAGCAGCCAGCCGGACAGGGCTGATGCTAGCTTT. Translation gives CASSQPDRADASF. This chain links TRBV4-1 with TRBJ1-1; 8 bases are a match to TRBD1. This CDR3 contains 13 residues. The germline V gene encodes CDR1 MGHRA and CDR2 YSYEKL.

The V and J genes are TRBV6-5 and TRBJ1-1; D is uncertain. The CDR3 contains 13 residues. Germline V gene sequence: CDR1 MNHEY, CDR2 SVGAGI. The V end was cut by 0 bases, the J end by 4 bases, with 6 bases between. The CDR3 loop reads CASSYSGSTEAFF. The CDR3 region has the DNA TGTGCCAGCAGTTACTCGGGGAGCACTGAAGCTTTCTTT.

This clone was counted ten times or more. This CDR3 reads CASSPLKHHEQYF. CDR3 bases: TGTGCCAGCAGTCCGCTAAAACACCACGAGCAGTACTTC. This rearrangement joins TRBV12-3 or TRBV12-4 to TRBJ2-7; D not certain. The CDR3 is 13 residues long. Trimming pared 5 bases from V and 5 bases from J, leaving 13 bases between.

The sample holds many counts of this clone. This sequence joins TRBV19 and TRBJ2-1; D possibly matches TRBD1 or TRBD2 (5 bases each). Trimming cost V 3 bases and J 5 bases, with 11 bases left between them. The CDR3 runs to 14 residues. Germline CDR1 reads LNHDA; CDR2 reads SQIVND (reference sequence). The CDR3 region has the DNA TGTGCCAGTAGTATGGGCAGGGACCACAATGAGCAGTTCTTC. Its protein product is CASSMGRDHNEQFF.

Many counts were recorded for this clone. The chain carries TRBV7-2 and TRBJ2-5; D could derive from TRBD1 or TRBD2 (5 bases each). CDR1 SGHTA and CDR2 FQGNSA come from the germline V gene. CDR3 length: 15 residues. V gave up 4 bases and J gave up 5 bases, with 17 bases separating them. In DNA, the CDR3 is TGTGCCAGCAGCTCATCGCCGGGGCGTCGGGAGACCCAGTACTTC. Protein sequence: CASSSSPGRRETQYF.

By share, this clone ranks as medium-sized. The V gene is TRBV6-1, the J gene TRBJ1-6; 8 nucleotides agree with TRBD1. CDR1 MNHNS and CDR2 SASEGT come from the germline V gene. CDR3 length: 15 amino acids. Germline trimming cut 5 bases from V and 5 bases from J; bases unmatched to any gene: 5. The CDR3 here is CASSPRGQDNSPLHF. The DNA of the CDR3 is TGTGCCAGCAGTCCGCGGGGACAGGATAATTCACCCCTCCACTTT.

The rearrangement uses TRBV6-1 and TRBJ1-5, with 8 bases aligning to TRBD1. The CDR3 contains 15 residues. The J segment lost 0 bases and the V segment lost 5 bases, leaving 3 bases of the junction unmatched. In germline, CDR1 is MNHNS, CDR2 SASEGT. DNA of the CDR3: TGTGCCAGCAGTCCTGACAGGGGTAGCAATCAGCCCCAGCATTTT. It yields the protein CASSPDRGSNQPQHF.

As concerns this clone: The junction shows a germline mismatch at one end, possibly a read error. V usage is TRBV5-1 and J usage is TRBJ2-7; a weak D match, TRBD2 (5 bases). Germline V gene lookup returns CDR1 SGHRS and CDR2 YFSETQ. The CDR3 spans 15 residues. The CDR3 DNA sequence: TGCGACAGCAGCTTGGCCGTTGGAGGCCATTACGAGCTCTACTTC. It codes for CDSSLAVGGHYELYF. Combining the CDR3 with reference TRBV5-1 and TRBJ2-7 gives the whole variable domain KAGVTQTPRYLIKTRGQQVTLSCSPISGHRSVSWYQQTPGQGLQFLFEYFSETQRNKGNFPGRFSGRQFSNSRSEMNVSTLELGDSALYLCDSSLAVGGHYELYFGPGTRLTVT.

With respect to this clone: Because it lacks the conserved phenylalanine or tryptophan at the end, this CDR3 is likely a read error. The chain employs TRBV12-3 or TRBV12-4 and TRBJ1-2, with TRBD1 as a possible D gene (6 bases). V gave up 7 bases and J gave up 8 bases, with 17 bases separating them. The CDR3 has 13 residues. CDR3 residues: CASKPDSQDGYTV. The CDR3 DNA follows: TGTGCCAGCAAGCCGGACAGCCAAGACGGCTACACCGTG.

The table lists this clone with many counts. The rearrangement uses TRBV19 and TRBJ1-2; 7 nucleotides line up with TRBD1. The V gene end was trimmed by 3 bases and the J gene end by 5 bases; junction bases not matched to a gene: 3. This CDR3 spans 13 amino acids. Germline V gives CDR1 LNHDA, CDR2 SQIVND (reference sequence). CDR3 DNA: TGTGCCAGTAGTATTACAGGGGATTATGGCTACACCTTC. Residues: CASSITGDYGYTF.

This clone was counted ten times or more. The chain links TRBV7-3 to TRBJ1-2; D perhaps matches TRBD1 (5 bases). The CDR3 spans 14 residues. The V end was cut by 3 bases, the J end by 7 bases, with 15 bases between. CDR1 is SGHTA and CDR2 is FQGTGA in the germline V gene. The CDR3, as DNA: TGTGCCAGCAGCTTCCGGGGGGAGCCAACTGGCTACACCTTC. Protein: CASSFRGEPTGYTF.

This clone is medium-sized. V is TRBV11-2 and J is TRBJ1-3; D is unclear. In germline, CDR1 is SGHAT, CDR2 FQNNGV. This CDR3 is built from 16 residues. Deletions cut 4 bases from V and 4 bases from J, with 17 bases between. The CDR3 loop reads CASSSRRQLWGNTIYF. In DNA, the CDR3 is TGTGCCAGCAGCTCCCGACGGCAACTCTGGGGAAACACCATATATTTT.

This clone was counted many times. The genes are TRBV7-8 and TRBJ1-2; D is ambiguous. The CDR3 is 14 residues long. Germline V CDR1 and CDR2: SGHVS, FQNEAQ. Trimming took off 6 bases at V and 4 bases at J, with 15 bases between the two ends. The CDR3 loop is CASSSGRRSYGYTF. CDR3 in DNA: TGTGCCAGCAGTTCGGGCCGAAGGTCCTATGGCTACACCTTC.

V gene TRBV4-1 combines with J gene TRBJ2-7; D possibly uses TRBD1 or TRBD2 (6 bases each). The germline V gene encodes CDR1 MGHRA and CDR2 YSYEKL. The V gene lost 3 bases and the J gene lost 3 bases, with 18 bases spanning the gap. The CDR3 contains 16 residues. DNA of the CDR3: TGCGCCAGCAGCCAGGGGGGCTCCTCACCCCACTACGAGCAGTACTTC. It is translated as CASSQGGSSPHYEQYF.